These 30 T cell receptor beta chains were all obtained from the same sample, sequenced in a study of blood T cell repertoires in COVID-19. Clones were sequenced by immunoSEQ multiplex PCR, and TCRdb holds only the in-frame ones, with some missing. The data show some 150,000 clones, about 79% seen once. Material: peripheral blood. These receptors originate from a woman aged 45-59 years with acute or convalescent COVID-19.

The rearrangement uses TRBV5-6 and TRBJ1-5; D uncertain. Germline CDR1 is SGHDT and CDR2 is YYEEEE. The CDR3 length is 13 residues. Trimming shortened V by 3 bases and J by 5 bases, and 9 bases separated the two germline ends. CDR3 in amino acids: CASSSGVDQPQHF. The CDR3 region has the DNA TGTGCCAGCAGCTCCGGAGTAGATCAGCCCCAGCATTTT.

The rearrangement links TRBV7-2 to TRBJ2-2, with 8 bases identical to TRBD2. This CDR3 has 17 residues. V shed 4 bases and J 4 bases; nucleotides not matched to a gene: 11. CDR1 is SGHTA and CDR2 is FQGNSA in the germline V gene. This chain's CDR3 is CASSSQLGLGGTGELFF. As DNA, the CDR3 is TGTGCCAGCAGCTCGCAACTGGGACTAGGTGGCACCGGGGAGCTGTTTTTT.

This clone was observed once. The gene calls are TRBV27 and TRBJ2-1; 7 bases are shared with TRBD2. Germline CDR1 is MNHEY and CDR2 is SMNVEV (reference sequence). The J segment lost 7 bases and the V segment lost 5 bases, leaving 14 bases of the junction unmatched. The CDR3 is 16 residues long. The CDR3 here is CASSASGTNKINEQFF. The DNA of the CDR3 is TGTGCCAGCAGTGCCTCCGGGACTAATAAAATTAATGAGCAGTTCTTC.

The J gene is TRBJ2-3, the V gene TRBV5-1, with 9 nucleotides matching TRBD2. V dropped 0 bases and J dropped 2; count of bases not matched to a gene: 4. CDR3 length equals 16 residues. The germline CDR1 and CDR2 sequences are SGHRS and YFSETQ. The CDR3: CASSLGGLANTDTQYF. CDR3 in DNA: TGCGCCAGCAGCTTGGGCGGACTAGCGAACACAGATACGCAGTATTTT.

This chain uses TRBV18 with TRBJ2-7; 8 positions match TRBD2. The CDR3 loop spans 13 amino acids. Germline CDR1 reads KGHSH; CDR2 reads LQKENI. After removal of 4 bases from V and 5 bases from J, the junction contained 4 bases not matched to a gene. The CDR3 sequence: CASSQGLGHEQYF. DNA for the CDR3: TGTGCCAGCTCACAGGGACTAGGCCACGAGCAGTACTTC.

In its sample, this clone was seen a few times. This rearrangement joins TRBV28 to TRBJ1-5; 11 bases are a match to TRBD1. Germline V gene lookup returns CDR1 MDHEN and CDR2 SYDVKM. V lost 6 bases to trimming and J lost 4 bases; unmatched junction nucleotides: 5. The CDR3 has 15 residues. CDR3 coding DNA: TGTGCCAGCAGAGGACAGGGGGCGGGTAATCAGCCCCAGCATTTT. Its protein product is CASRGQGAGNQPQHF.

The V and J genes are TRBV5-1 and TRBJ2-2; TRBD1 matches at 8 bases. Germline values: CDR1 SGHRS, CDR2 YFSETQ. V lost 5 bases to trimming and J lost 5 bases; unmatched junction nucleotides: 14. The CDR3 has 17 residues. In nucleotides, the CDR3 is TGCGCCAGCAGGGGGACCCCCGGACAGGGAAGAACCGGGGAGCTGTTTTTT. It translates to CASRGTPGQGRTGELFF.

This rearrangement joins TRBV28 to TRBJ2-7; TRBD1 agrees at 8 bases. Per germline, CDR1 MDHEN and CDR2 SYDVKM. This CDR3 region has 14 residues. J lost 1 base, V lost 6 bases, and 5 bases had no gene match. CDR3 protein: CASRNGDRSYEQYF. In DNA form, the CDR3 reads TGTGCCAGCAGGAACGGGGACAGGTCCTACGAGCAGTACTTC. The whole variable domain, remainder taken from reference TRBV28 and TRBJ2-7, is DVKVTQSSRYLVKRTGEKVFLECVQDMDHENMFWYRQDPGLGLRLIYFSYDVKMKEKGDIPEGYSVSREKKERFSLILESASTNQTSMYLCASRNGDRSYEQYFGPGTRLTVT.

The chain carries TRBV21-1 and TRBJ2-1; the DNA was not compared with TRBD1, the D call given in the table. TRBV21-1 is listed as a pseudogene. The CDR3 length is 18 residues. DNA for the CDR3: TGTGCCAGCAGCAAACGTTGGACAGGTATTTCTTCCTACAATGAGCAGTTCTTC. Residues: CASSKRWTGISSYNEQFF.

This rearrangement joins TRBV18 to TRBJ2-7, with D possibly TRBD2 on 5 matching bases. Germline CDR1 and CDR2: KGHSH and LQKENI. V gave up 1 base and J gave up 7 bases, with 14 bases separating them. The CDR3 is made up of 14 amino acids. The CDR3 nucleotides read TGTGCCAGCTCACCACTGCGGACTGATAGGGAGCAGTACTTC. The encoded protein is CASSPLRTDREQYF. The full variable domain, rest sourced from reference TRBV18 and TRBJ2-7, is NAGVMQNPRHLVRRRGQEARLRCSPMKGHSHVYWYRQLPEEGLKFMVYLQKENIIDESGMPKERFSAEFPKEGPSILRIQQVVRGDSAAYFCASSPLRTDREQYFGPGTRLTVT.

This rearrangement joins TRBV7-2 to TRBJ2-3, with 8 bases that match TRBD2. CDR1 is SGHTA, CDR2 FQGNSA, per germline. With V trimmed by 3 bases and J by 10 bases, 6 bases remained unmatched. The CDR3 is 13 residues long. In DNA form, the CDR3 reads TGTGCCAGCAGCTTGCCGGGACTAGGCTCGCAGTATTTT. This sequence encodes CASSLPGLGSQYF.

The chain combines TRBV27 with TRBJ1-6; TRBD1 might be the D (6 bases). This CDR3 is built from 15 residues. V was clipped by 5 bases and J by 7 bases, with 15 bases between them. Germline lookup yields CDR1 MNHEY and CDR2 SMNVEV (reference sequence). CDR3 bases: TGTGCCAGCAGTCCAAGGGGGAATATGAATTCACCCCTCCACTTT. Its protein product is CASSPRGNMNSPLHF.

The chain has TRBV7-2 and TRBJ2-2; weak D call: TRBD2 (5 bases). CDR1 is SGHTA, CDR2 FQGNSA, per germline. V was shortened by 5 bases and J by 1 base, with 11 bases between the two germline ends. This CDR3 has 15 amino acids. The CDR3 loop is CASSQERWNTGELFF. CDR3 nucleotide sequence: TGTGCCAGCAGCCAAGAGCGGTGGAACACCGGGGAGCTGTTTTTT. The full variable domain, completed using reference TRBV7-2 and TRBJ2-2, is GAGVSQSPSNKVTEKGKDVELRCDPISGHTALYWYRQSLGQGLEFLIYFQGNSAPDKSGLPSDRFSAERTGGSVSTLTIQRTQQEDSAVYLCASSQERWNTGELFFGEGSRLTVL.

The genes are TRBV7-2 and TRBJ2-5; perhaps TRBD1 as D (5 bases). CDR3 length: 16 amino acids. Per germline, CDR1 SGHTA and CDR2 FQGNSA. V gave up 2 bases and J gave up 2 bases, with 15 bases separating them. As DNA, the CDR3 is TGTGCCAGCAGCTTATCGTCAGGGAATGGGCAAGAGACCCAGTACTTC. The encoded protein is CASSLSSGNGQETQYF.

V is TRBV5-1 and J is TRBJ1-4; TRBD1 matches at 9 bases. Trimming at V came to 4 bases and at J to 0 bases, leaving 4 bases not matched to a gene. CDR1 is SGHRS, CDR2 YFSETQ, per germline. CDR3 length: 16 residues. The CDR3 here is CASSLGQGTTNEKLFF. Here the CDR3 DNA reads TGCGCCAGCAGCCTTGGACAGGGGACAACTAATGAAAAACTGTTTTTT.

CDR3: CATSRAGTGRANVLTF. The CDR3 coding sequence is TGTGCCACCAGCAGAGCTGGGACAGGGAGGGCCAACGTCCTGACTTTC. This chain uses TRBV15 with TRBJ2-6; 9 bases match TRBD1. This CDR3 has 16 residues. Per germline, CDR1 LNHNV and CDR2 YYDKDF (reference sequence). The V gene end was trimmed by 1 base and the J gene end by 5 bases; junction bases not matched to a gene: 3.

The chain is built from TRBV6-5 and TRBJ2-2; 9 bases align to TRBD2. The CDR3 is made up of 15 amino acids. Trimming removed 8 bases from V and 7 bases from J; junction bases left unmatched: 11. Per the germline V gene, CDR1 is MNHEY and CDR2 is SVGAGI. CDR3 in DNA: TGTGCCAGCGTGGGCGCGGGGGGGCGTAGCGGGGAGCTGTTTTTT. Protein: CASVGAGGRSGELFF.

As DNA, the CDR3 is TGCGCCAGCAGTCAATCGGTTCCGGGGTATAGCACAGATACGCAGTATTTT. This gives the protein CASSQSVPGYSTDTQYF. V usage is TRBV23-1 and J usage is TRBJ2-3; possible D gene TRBD2, 5 bases. TRBV23-1 is an open reading frame whose function is uncertain. This CDR3 comprises 17 residues. Trimming stripped 0 bases from V and 0 bases from J, with 13 bases between.

This chain links TRBV9 with TRBJ1-6; 10 bases line up with TRBD1. Trimming at V came to 4 bases and at J to 8 bases, leaving 9 bases not matched to a gene. The CDR3 is 16 residues long. From germline, CDR1 is SGDLS and CDR2 YYNGEE. The CDR3 DNA follows: TGTGCCAGCAGCACCCGGGACAGGGGAGGGGATTCACCCCTCCACTTT. Its protein product is CASSTRDRGGDSPLHF.

The chain uses TRBV2 and TRBJ1-1; the match to TRBD1 covers 11 bases. V shed 9 bases, J shed 2 bases, and the junction held 8 bases outside the gene matches. Per germline, CDR1 SNHLY and CDR2 FYNNEI. The CDR3 totals 15 residues. CDR3 in DNA: TGTGCCAGTACCGGGACAGGGGGTTCTAACACTGAAGCTTTCTTT. The encoded protein is CASTGTGGSNTEAFF.

V is TRBV5-6 and J is TRBJ1-5; 7 nucleotides agree with TRBD1. V dropped 4 bases and J dropped 6; count of bases not matched to a gene: 10. The germline V gene encodes CDR1 SGHDT and CDR2 YYEEEE. The CDR3 contains 15 residues. The chain's CDR3 is CASSTGQRISQPQHF. The CDR3 bases are TGTGCCAGCAGCACGGGACAGAGAATAAGTCAGCCCCAGCATTTT.

The CDR3 sequence is CASSSRDNYGYTF. CDR3 in DNA: TGTGCCAGCAGCTCCCGGGATAACTATGGCTACACCTTC. The rearrangement links TRBV6-5 to TRBJ1-2; D call uncertain. Per the germline V gene, CDR1 is MNHEY and CDR2 is SVGAGI. V was trimmed by 6 bases and J by 1 base, leaving 9 bases between them. This CDR3 has 13 amino acids.

CDR3 nucleotide sequence: TGTGCCAGCAGCTTGTGGGGTAGCGGGAGAATCTACGAGCAGTACTTC. It codes for CASSLWGSGRIYEQYF. The V and J genes are TRBV7-2 and TRBJ2-7; 9 bases agree with TRBD2. Germline loops: CDR1 SGHTA, CDR2 FQGNSA. This CDR3 region has 16 residues. V lost 3 bases to trimming and J lost 3 bases; unmatched junction nucleotides: 9.

The chain combines TRBV28 with TRBJ2-5; a possible D gene is TRBD1 (6 bases). CDR3 length: 13 residues. Germline V lookup: CDR1 MDHEN, CDR2 SYDVKM. Trimming took 2 bases from V and 4 from J, leaving 8 bases between them. The CDR3 DNA reads TGTGCCAGCAGTTTAGGGACACCAGAGACCCAGTACTTC. Translated, it gives CASSLGTPETQYF.

The V gene is TRBV5-1, the J gene TRBJ2-3; D possibly corresponds to TRBD1 (6 bases). The CDR3 runs to 14 residues. Between the trimmed V and J ends, which lost 2 bases and 2 bases, there was a span of 9 bases. Germline CDR1 SGHRS, CDR2 YFSETQ. CDR3 nucleotide sequence: TGCGCCAGCAGCTTTGGGACATCCACAGATACGCAGTATTTT. Protein: CASSFGTSTDTQYF.

The chain carries TRBV2 and TRBJ2-1; 7 nucleotides agree with TRBD1. The V gene end was trimmed by 6 bases and the J gene end by 6 bases; junction bases not matched to a gene: 8. Looked up from germline, CDR1 is SNHLY and CDR2 is FYNNEI. CDR3 length equals 14 residues. DNA for the CDR3: TGTGCCAGCAGAGCCGTAGGGGGCGTCAATGAGCAGTTCTTC. It encodes CASRAVGGVNEQFF. The full variable domain, with the rest looked up from reference TRBV2 and TRBJ2-1, is EPEVTQTPSHQVTQMGQEVILRCVPISNHLYFYWYRQILGQKVEFLVSFYNNEISEKSEIFDDQFSVERPDGSNFTLKIRSTKLEDSAMYFCASRAVGGVNEQFFGPGTRLTVL.

This rearrangement joins TRBV18 to TRBJ1-1; D call uncertain. V lost 8 bases to trimming and J lost 0 bases, with 10 bases between them. Germline values: CDR1 KGHSH, CDR2 LQKENI. This CDR3 has 13 amino acids. CDR3 amino acids: CASLRDMNTEAFF. In DNA, the CDR3 is TGTGCCAGCCTCCGCGACATGAACACTGAAGCTTTCTTT.

The CDR3 reads CASSEQPGRPGGHGYTF. DNA of the CDR3: TGCGCCAGCAGCGAACAACCCGGACGGCCCGGGGGGCATGGCTACACCTTC. The V call is TRBV5-1, the J call TRBJ1-2, with a possible D match to TRBD1 (6 bases). V lost 4 bases to trimming and J lost 6 bases, with 25 bases between them. There are 17 residues in the CDR3. Germline loops: CDR1 SGHRS, CDR2 YFSETQ.

This sequence joins TRBV4-2 and TRBJ1-6; no clear D. Between the trimmed V and J ends, which lost 0 bases and 7 bases, there was a span of 13 bases. CDR1 and CDR2 from the germline V gene are LGHNA and YNFKEQ. The CDR3 contains 16 residues. The CDR3 loop reads CASSQEQAQQNSPLHF. The DNA for the CDR3 is TGTGCCAGCAGCCAAGAGCAGGCACAGCAAAATTCACCCCTCCACTTT.

The chain carries TRBV28 and TRBJ2-7, with TRBD1 matching over 7 bases. The V gene's germline CDR1 is MDHEN and CDR2 SYDVKM. V dropped 2 bases and J dropped 9; count of bases not matched to a gene: 4. The CDR3 extends over 12 amino acids. CDR3 coding DNA: TGTGCCAGCAGTTTAGGGTCAGGGGGGCAGTACTTC. It codes for CASSLGSGGQYF.